This T cell receptor beta chain was recovered during a study of cytomegalovirus exposure and HLA in healthy donors. Broader study findings: In a later analysis, specific HLA alleles were associated with 15,000 to 20,000 TCR beta sequences at a 0.05 false discovery rate. It has been reported that TCR beta sequences accurately predicted the HLA-A and HLA-B alleles of most subjects.

A note on this clone: No antigen is known for it.

The study ran its PCR with 60 Vbeta and 13 Jbeta primers. Original processing methods: A follow-up analysis tallied about 88 million unique TCR beta chains, 9 million to 11 million shared. This table comes from immunoSEQ multiplex PCR, and its TCRdb copy is limited to in-frame clones, with some not included. The DNA was the basis for D and trimming; V, J and clone size are from that table. Of 120,000 to 150,000 clones in the sample, roughly 80% were seen once. In germline, CDR1 is SEHNR, CDR2 FQNEAQ (reference sequence). V lost 6 bases and J lost 3, with 17 bases in between. The CDR3 extends over 15 amino acids.

The sequence was collected from a young woman in good health and CMV-seronegative. This chain connects TRBV7-9 to TRBJ1-2; D gene ambiguous. Material for sequencing was PBMCs. The CDR3 sequence is CASRPGPVEHYGYTF. Here the CDR3 DNA reads TGTGCCAGCAGACCAGGCCCGGTTGAACACTATGGCTACACCTTC.